This T cell receptor (beta chain) is drawn from a study of long-term antiretroviral therapy in people with HIV. Whole-study results and caveats: When set beside controls, HIV repertoires had CDR3 length ranges that were narrower.

Version v3.0 of the immunoSEQ assay ran at survey level. It was about 35,000-50,000 T-cell genomes per sample that sequencing targeted. Data came from immunoSEQ multiplex PCR; TCRdb stores just in-frame clones and leaves some out. Of around 15,000 clones in the sample, 84% are singletons; the top ten hold roughly 7.7%. Germline assignment: CDR1 LGHNA and CDR2 YSLEER. V lost 4 bases, J lost 12 bases, and 16 bases lay in between. The CDR3 totals 13 residues. Notes on this clone: Its cognate antigen is unknown.

The J gene is TRBJ2-1, the V gene TRBV4-3; perhaps TRBD2 as D (7 bases). The TCR was taken from a man younger than 35 with HIV. The specimen was unsorted PBMCs, collected 0.1 years after starting antiretroviral therapy. CDR3 sequence: CASSPGLGGWQFF. The CDR3 bases are TGCGCCAGCAGCCCTGGACTAGGGGGTTGGCAGTTCTTC.